Listed below are T cell receptor beta chains from one sample, sequenced in a study of blood T cells in healthy people across ages. MiXCR, applied by TCRdb to the 5' RACE reads, yields one record per CDR3 protein. The table includes more than 800,000 distinct CDR3 sequences, around 30% detected once. The sequenced sample consisted of blood. The receptor set was obtained from a woman aged 80 or over in good health. CDR3s include the opening cysteine and the closing phenylalanine or tryptophan. D genes are given only for firm matches. Expanded clones are given a class, and other clones once, few, many or no size at all.

v_call	d_call	clone_size	j_call	cdr3_nt	cdr3_aa
TRBV6-5	-	-	TRBJ1-2	TGTGCCAGCAGTTACTCGATATACAGAGGTCCTAGCGGCTACACCTTC	CASSYSIYRGPSGYTF
TRBV18	TRBD2	-	TRBJ2-7	TGTGCCAGCTCACCACCGGGACTAGCACACGTGCAGTACTTC	CASSPPGLAHVQYF
TRBV12-3/TRBV12-4	TRBD2	-	TRBJ2-5	TGTGCCAGCAGCGGGGGACTAGTGAGCCAAGATGCCCAGTACTTC	CASSGGLVSQDAQYF
TRBV29-1	TRBD2	-	TRBJ2-5	TGCAGCGTGGTCCTAGCGGGGGAGACCCAGTACTTC	CSVVLAGETQYF
TRBV7-9	-	many	TRBJ2-1	TGTGCCAGCAGCTCCCTTGGGCGTGGGGCCAGTTCCTACAATGAGCAGTTCTTC	CASSSLGRGASSYNEQFF
TRBV20-1	-	-	TRBJ2-2	TGCAGTGCTCCCAGGTCGGGCGGTCAGGCCGGGGAGCTGTTTTTT	CSAPRSGGQAGELFF
TRBV20-1	TRBD1	-	TRBJ1-5	TGCAGTGCTAGAGAAAACAGGGGTACTACCAATAGCAATCAGCCCCAGCATTTT	CSARENRGTTNSNQPQHF
TRBV4-1	-	-	TRBJ1-5	TGCGCCAGCAGCCAAGATCCGGGGTTTAATCAGCCCCAGCATTTT	CASSQDPGFNQPQHF
TRBV7-2	TRBD2	-	TRBJ2-7	TGTGCCAGCAGGGGGCCCGCGGGGGGGCTTTACGAGCAGTACTTC	CASRGPAGGLYEQYF
TRBV10-2	-	few	TRBJ1-5	TGCGCCAGCAGTGAGTGGGCCGGACTTAGCAATCAGCCCCAGCATTTT	CASSEWAGLSNQPQHF
TRBV18	-	-	TRBJ1-1	TGTGCCAGCTCACCTCCTCCGTTGGGGACTGAAGCTTTCTTT	CASSPPPLGTEAFF
TRBV20-1	TRBD1	many	TRBJ2-1	TGCAGTGCTAGGGGACAGCTCTCCTACAATGAGCAGTTCTTC	CSARGQLSYNEQFF
TRBV6-2/TRBV6-3	-	many	TRBJ2-7	TGTGCCAGCAGTCATCCTAACGAGCAGTACTTC	CASSHPNEQYF
TRBV4-1	TRBD1	many	TRBJ2-5	TGCGCCAGCAGCCAAACAGGGGGCGCCGGGACCCAGTACTTC	CASSQTGGAGTQYF
TRBV27	-	many	TRBJ2-1	TGTGCCAGCAGTAAAGAGGGACTGATACTCTCCTACAATGAGCAGTTCTTC	CASSKEGLILSYNEQFF
TRBV12-3/TRBV12-4	-	many	TRBJ1-5	TGTGCCAGCAGTTCGGCAGCCCATGGGAATCAGCCCCAGCATTTT	CASSSAAHGNQPQHF
TRBV5-5	-	-	TRBJ1-4	TGTGCCAGCAGCCATGAGAGGGGGGAACTGTTTTTT	CASSHERGELFF
TRBV15	-	few	TRBJ2-4	TGTGCCACCAGCAATTACAAAGGCAAAGACATTCAGTACTTC	CATSNYKGKDIQYF
TRBV29-1	-	-	TRBJ2-3	TGCAGCGTGGGGGACGGCACAGATACGCAGTATTTT	CSVGDGTDTQYF
TRBV6-1	-	many	TRBJ1-2	TGTGCCAGCAGGAGGGACAACAACTATGGCTACACCTTC	CASRRDNNYGYTF
TRBV10-3	TRBD2	many	TRBJ2-3	TGTGCCATCAGGAGCAATAGCGGGGGTGACACAGATACGCAGTATTTT	CAIRSNSGGDTDTQYF
TRBV20-1	TRBD1	many	TRBJ2-7	TGCAGTGCCAAGGGACAGGCGGTAGCCGAGCAGTACTTC	CSAKGQAVAEQYF
TRBV4-3	TRBD1	-	TRBJ2-5	TGCGCCGGCAGCCAAGATCTGGCAGGGGGTAACGCGGAGGCCCAGTACTTC	CAGSQDLAGGNAEAQYF
TRBV27	-	-	TRBJ1-3	TGTGCCAGCAGCCCCCATAACTCTGGAAACACCATATATTTT	CASSPHNSGNTIYF
TRBV7-2	-	many	TRBJ1-2	TGTGCCAGCAGCCGTCCGGGATCGAAAAAAGGTGGCTACACCTTC	CASSRPGSKKGGYTF
TRBV23-1	TRBD2	-	TRBJ2-7	TGCGCCAGCAGATACGTGAAGCGGGATGAGTACGAGCAGTACTTC	CASRYVKRDEYEQYF
TRBV4-2	-	few	TRBJ2-2	TGTGCCAGCAGCTCCCGTCGACTCAACACCGGGGAGCTGTTTTTT	CASSSRRLNTGELFF
TRBV2	-	-	TRBJ2-1	TGTGCCAGCAGACAAAACAAGAATGAGCAGTTCTTC	CASRQNKNEQFF
TRBV7-2	-	many	TRBJ2-1	TGTGCCAGCAAGTATCTGTCCTACAATGAGCAGTTCTTC	CASKYLSYNEQFF